This T cell receptor beta chain was recovered during a study of regulatory T cells in long-lasting Graves disease. In building TCR beta libraries, iRepertoire HTBI primers were used together with Arm-PCR of CDR3 regions. Each CDR3 protein gets one entry after TCRdb re-called the multiplex PCR reads with MiXCR. The sample holds about 420,000 distinct CDR3 sequences, 23% seen once. With 2 bases removed from V and 5 bases from J, the gap between germline ends came to 9 bases. The length of the CDR3 is 13 residues. Germline lookup yields CDR1 LNHNV and CDR2 YYDKDF (reference sequence). The time point here: persistent/refractory GD, antithyroid drugs over 5 years with positive TRAb. The authors made the TCR library using RNA they extracted from PBMCs. American Thyroid Association guidelines defined how Graves' disease was diagnosed. The authors drew patients from an endocrinology department in Xi'an, China.

This clonotype was seen many times. Its antigen is undetermined. Study observations and caveats: New patients shared 966 public clonotypes, and persistent patients shared more, with around 2,600. Patients whose Graves' disease persisted exhibited lower TCR diversity than those newly diagnosed.

This rearrangement joins TRBV15 to TRBJ2-5, with D perhaps TRBD1 (6 bases). The sequence was obtained from a female donor with Graves disease. The material was peripheral blood mononuclear cells (PBMCs), obtained when the disease was refractory, from a patient treated with antithyroid drugs. CDR3 residues: CATSRKGEETQYF. CDR3 DNA: TGTGCCACCAGCAGAAAGGGGGAGGAGACCCAGTACTTC.